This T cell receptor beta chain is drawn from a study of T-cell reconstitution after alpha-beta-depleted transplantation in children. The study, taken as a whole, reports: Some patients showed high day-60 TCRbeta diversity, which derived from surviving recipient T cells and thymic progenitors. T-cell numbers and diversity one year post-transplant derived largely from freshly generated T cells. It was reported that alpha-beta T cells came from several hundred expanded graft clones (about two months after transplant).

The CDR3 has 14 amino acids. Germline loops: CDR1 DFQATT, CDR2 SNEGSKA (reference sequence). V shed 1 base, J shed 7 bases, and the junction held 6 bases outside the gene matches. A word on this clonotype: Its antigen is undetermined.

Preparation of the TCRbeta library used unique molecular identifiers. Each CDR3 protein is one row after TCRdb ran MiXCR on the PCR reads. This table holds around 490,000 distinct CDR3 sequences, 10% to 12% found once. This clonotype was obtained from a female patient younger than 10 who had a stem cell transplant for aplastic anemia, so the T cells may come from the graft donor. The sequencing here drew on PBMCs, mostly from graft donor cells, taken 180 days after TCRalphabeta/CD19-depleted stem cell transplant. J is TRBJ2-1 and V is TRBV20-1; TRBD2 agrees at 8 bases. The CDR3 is CSARGGTRINEQFF. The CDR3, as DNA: TGCAGTGCTAGAGGGGGGACTAGAATAAATGAGCAGTTCTTC.